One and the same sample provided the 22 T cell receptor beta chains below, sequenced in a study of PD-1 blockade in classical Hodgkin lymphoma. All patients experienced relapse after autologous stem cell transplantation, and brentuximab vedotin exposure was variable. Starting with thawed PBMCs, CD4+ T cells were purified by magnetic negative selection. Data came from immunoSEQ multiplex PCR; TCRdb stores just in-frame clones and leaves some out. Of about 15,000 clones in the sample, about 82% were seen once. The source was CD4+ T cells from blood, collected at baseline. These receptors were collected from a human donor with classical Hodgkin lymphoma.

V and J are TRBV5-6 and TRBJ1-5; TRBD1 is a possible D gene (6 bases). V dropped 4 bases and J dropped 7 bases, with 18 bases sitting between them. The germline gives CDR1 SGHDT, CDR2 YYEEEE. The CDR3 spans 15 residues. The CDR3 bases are TGTGCCAGCAGCGTACAGGGAGCTGATTACCAGCCCCAGCATTTT. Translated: CASSVQGADYQPQHF. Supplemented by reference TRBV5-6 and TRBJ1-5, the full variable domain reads DAGVTQSPTHLIKTRGQQVTLRCSPKSGHDTVSWYQQALGQGPQFIFQYYEEEERQRGNFPDRFSGHQFPNYSSELNVNALLLGDSALYLCASSVQGADYQPQHFGDGTRLSIL.

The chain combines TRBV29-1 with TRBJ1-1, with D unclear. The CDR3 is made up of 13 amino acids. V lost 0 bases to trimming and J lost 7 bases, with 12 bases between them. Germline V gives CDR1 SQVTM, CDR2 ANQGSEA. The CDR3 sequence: CSVEDQVWGEAFF. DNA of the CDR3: TGCAGCGTTGAAGATCAAGTCTGGGGTGAAGCTTTCTTT. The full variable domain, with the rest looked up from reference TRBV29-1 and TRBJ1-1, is SAVISQKPSRDICQRGTSLTIQCQVDSQVTMMFWYRQQPGQSLTLIATANQGSEATYESGFVIDKFPISRPNLTFSTLTVSNMSPEDSSIYLCSVEDQVWGEAFFGQGTRLTVV.

CDR3 DNA: TGTGCCAGCAGCCCCGCGGGGGCCCAGAGCTCCTACAATGAGCAGTTCTTC. Its translation: CASSPAGAQSSYNEQFF. The chain links TRBV7-9 to TRBJ2-1, with a tentative D call TRBD2 (7 bases). The CDR3 consists of 17 residues. Germline V CDR1 and CDR2: SEHNR, FQNEAQ (reference sequence). The V end lost 5 bases, the J end lost 0 bases, and 17 bases lay between the germline ends. Variable domain in full (rest from reference TRBV7-9 and TRBJ2-1): DTGVSQNPRHKITKRGQNVTFRCDPISEHNRLYWYRQTLGQGPEFLTYFQNEAQLEKSRLLSDRFSAERPKGSFSTLEIQRTEQGDSAMYLCASSPAGAQSSYNEQFFGPGTRLTVL.

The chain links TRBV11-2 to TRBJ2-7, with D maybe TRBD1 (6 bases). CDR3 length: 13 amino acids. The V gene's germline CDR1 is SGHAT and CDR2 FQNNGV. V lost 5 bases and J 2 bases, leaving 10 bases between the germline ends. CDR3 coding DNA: TGTGCCAGCAGCCGGGACACCCCCTACGAGCAGTACTTC. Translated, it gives CASSRDTPYEQYF. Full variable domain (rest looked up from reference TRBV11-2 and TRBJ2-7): EAGVAQSPRYKIIEKRQSVAFWCNPISGHATLYWYQQILGQGPKLLIQFQNNGVVDDSQLPKDRFSAERLKGVDSTLKIQPAKLEDSAVYLCASSRDTPYEQYFGPGTRLTVT.

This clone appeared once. CDR3: CASSLRASEQFF. The DNA of the CDR3 is TGTGCCAGCAGTTTACGAGCCAGTGAGCAGTTCTTC. V is TRBV28 and J is TRBJ2-1; D is uncertain. The CDR3 has 12 residues. Germline V lookup: CDR1 MDHEN, CDR2 SYDVKM. Between the trimmed V and J ends, which lost 2 bases and 9 bases, there was a span of 8 bases.

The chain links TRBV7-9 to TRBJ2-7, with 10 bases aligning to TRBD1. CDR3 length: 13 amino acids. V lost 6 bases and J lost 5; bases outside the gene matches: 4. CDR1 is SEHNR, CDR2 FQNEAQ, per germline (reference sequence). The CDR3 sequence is CASRGTGVDEQYF. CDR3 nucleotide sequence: TGTGCCAGCAGGGGGACAGGGGTTGACGAGCAGTACTTC.

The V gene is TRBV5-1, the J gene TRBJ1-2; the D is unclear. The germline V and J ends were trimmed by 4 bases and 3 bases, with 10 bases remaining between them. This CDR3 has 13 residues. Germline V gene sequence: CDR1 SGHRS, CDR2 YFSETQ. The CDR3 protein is CASSDDGDYGYTF. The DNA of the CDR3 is TGCGCCAGCAGCGACGACGGGGACTATGGCTACACCTTC.

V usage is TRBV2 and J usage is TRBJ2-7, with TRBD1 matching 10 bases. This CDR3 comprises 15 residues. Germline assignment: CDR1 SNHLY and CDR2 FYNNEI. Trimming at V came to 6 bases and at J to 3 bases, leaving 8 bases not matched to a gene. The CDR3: CASRVPGQGNYEQYF. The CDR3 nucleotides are TGTGCCAGCAGGGTTCCGGGACAGGGGAACTACGAGCAGTACTTC.

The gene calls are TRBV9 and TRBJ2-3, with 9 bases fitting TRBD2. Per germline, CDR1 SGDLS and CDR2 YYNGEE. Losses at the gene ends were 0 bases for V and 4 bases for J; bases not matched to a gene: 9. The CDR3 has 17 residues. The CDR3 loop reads CASSVGPAGGGADTQYF. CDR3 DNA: TGTGCCAGCAGCGTAGGCCCAGCGGGGGGTGGGGCAGATACGCAGTATTTT.

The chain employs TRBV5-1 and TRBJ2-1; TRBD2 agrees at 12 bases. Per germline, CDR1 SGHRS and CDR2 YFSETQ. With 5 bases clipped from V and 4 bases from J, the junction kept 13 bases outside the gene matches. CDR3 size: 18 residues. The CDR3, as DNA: TGCGCCAGCAGTCCGGCCCCTAGCGGGAGGGCCTCATACAATGAGCAGTTCTTC. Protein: CASSPAPSGRASYNEQFF. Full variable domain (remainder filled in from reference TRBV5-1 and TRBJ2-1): KAGVTQTPRYLIKTRGQQVTLSCSPISGHRSVSWYQQTPGQGLQFLFEYFSETQRNKGNFPGRFSGRQFSNSRSEMNVSTLELGDSALYLCASSPAPSGRASYNEQFFGPGTRLTVL.

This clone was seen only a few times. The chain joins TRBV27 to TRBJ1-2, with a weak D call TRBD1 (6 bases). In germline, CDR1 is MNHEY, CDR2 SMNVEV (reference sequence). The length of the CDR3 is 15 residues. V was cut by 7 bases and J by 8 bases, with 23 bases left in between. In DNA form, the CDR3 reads TGTGCCAGCACCCCATCGAGAGGGGGGCAGGGAGGCTACACCTTC. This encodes CASTPSRGGQGGYTF.

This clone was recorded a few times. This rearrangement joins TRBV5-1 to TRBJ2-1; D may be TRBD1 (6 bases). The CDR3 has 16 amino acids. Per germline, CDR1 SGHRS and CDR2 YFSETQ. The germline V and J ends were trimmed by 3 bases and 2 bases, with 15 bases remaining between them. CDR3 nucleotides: TGCGCCAGCAGCTGGGGGCCGGGGTCCACCTACAATGAGCAGTTCTTC. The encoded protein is CASSWGPGSTYNEQFF.

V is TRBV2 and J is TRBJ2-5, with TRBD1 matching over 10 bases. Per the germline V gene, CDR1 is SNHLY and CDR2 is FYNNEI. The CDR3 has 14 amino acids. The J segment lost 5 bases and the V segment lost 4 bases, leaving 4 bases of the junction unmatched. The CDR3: CASSGGQGRETQYF. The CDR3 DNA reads TGTGCCAGCAGTGGGGGACAGGGGAGGGAGACCCAGTACTTC.

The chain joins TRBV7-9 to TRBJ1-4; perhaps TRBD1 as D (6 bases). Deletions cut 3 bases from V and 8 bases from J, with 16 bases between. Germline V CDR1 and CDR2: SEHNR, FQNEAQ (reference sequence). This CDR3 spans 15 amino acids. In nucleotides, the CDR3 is TGTGCCAGCAGCTTTGTCAGGGGCAGGGCCGAAAAACTGTTTTTT. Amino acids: CASSFVRGRAEKLFF.

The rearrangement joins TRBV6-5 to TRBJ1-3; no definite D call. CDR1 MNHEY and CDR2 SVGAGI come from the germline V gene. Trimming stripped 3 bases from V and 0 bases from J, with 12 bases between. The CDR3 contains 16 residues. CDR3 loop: CASSYTFAPSGNTIYF. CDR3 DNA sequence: TGTGCCAGCAGTTATACCTTTGCGCCCTCTGGAAACACCATATATTTT.

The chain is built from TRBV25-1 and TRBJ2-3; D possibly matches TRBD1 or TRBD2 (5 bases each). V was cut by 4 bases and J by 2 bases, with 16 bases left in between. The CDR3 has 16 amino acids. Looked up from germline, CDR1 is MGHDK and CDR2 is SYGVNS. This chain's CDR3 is CASSGSLGVTTDTQYF. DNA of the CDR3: TGTGCCAGCAGTGGATCACTAGGGGTCACCACAGATACGCAGTATTTT.

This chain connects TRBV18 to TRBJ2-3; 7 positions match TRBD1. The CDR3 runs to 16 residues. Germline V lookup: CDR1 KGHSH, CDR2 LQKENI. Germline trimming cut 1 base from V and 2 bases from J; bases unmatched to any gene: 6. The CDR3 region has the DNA TGTGCCAGCTCACCACTGGGACAGTCTAACACAGATACGCAGTATTTT. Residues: CASSPLGQSNTDTQYF.

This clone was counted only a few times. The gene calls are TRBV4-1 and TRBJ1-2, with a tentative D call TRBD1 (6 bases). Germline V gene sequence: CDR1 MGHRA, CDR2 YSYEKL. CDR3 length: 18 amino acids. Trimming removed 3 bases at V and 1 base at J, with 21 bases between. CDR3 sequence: CASSQTGGGRFDNYGYTF. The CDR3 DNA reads TGCGCCAGCAGCCAGACAGGAGGGGGAAGGTTCGATAACTATGGCTACACCTTC.

The DNA of the CDR3 is TGTGCGACCGTAATAACCCTCACCTCCTACGAGCAGTACTTC. The encoded protein is CATVITLTSYEQYF. The chain links TRBV19 to TRBJ2-7; no firm D call. The CDR3 length is 14 residues. Germline loops: CDR1 LNHDA, CDR2 SQIVND (reference sequence). Full variable domain (outside the CDR3, taken from reference TRBV19 and TRBJ2-7): DGGITQSPKYLFRKEGQNVTLSCEQNLNHDAMYWYRQDPGQGLRLIYYSQIVNDFQKGDIAEGYSVSREKKESFPLTVTSAQKNPTAFYLCATVITLTSYEQYFGPGTRLTVT.

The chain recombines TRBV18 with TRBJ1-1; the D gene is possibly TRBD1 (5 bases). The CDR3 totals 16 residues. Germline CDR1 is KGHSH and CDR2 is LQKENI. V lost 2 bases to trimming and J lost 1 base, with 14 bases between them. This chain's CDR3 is CASSPGTRATNTEAFF. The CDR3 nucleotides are TGTGCCAGCTCACCAGGGACTCGGGCAACGAACACTGAAGCTTTCTTT.

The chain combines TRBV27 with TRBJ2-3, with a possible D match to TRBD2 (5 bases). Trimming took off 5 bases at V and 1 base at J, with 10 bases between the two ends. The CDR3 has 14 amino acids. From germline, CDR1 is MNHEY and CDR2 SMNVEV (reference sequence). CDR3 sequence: CASSLEVGTDTQYF. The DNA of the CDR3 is TGTGCCAGCAGTCTGGAGGTTGGCACAGATACGCAGTATTTT.

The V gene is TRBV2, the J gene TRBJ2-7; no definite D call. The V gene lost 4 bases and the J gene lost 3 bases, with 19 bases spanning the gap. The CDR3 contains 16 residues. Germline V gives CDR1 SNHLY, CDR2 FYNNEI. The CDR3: CASSGGRWYVNYEQYF. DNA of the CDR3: TGTGCCAGCAGTGGAGGCCGGTGGTACGTCAACTACGAGCAGTACTTC.